This TCR beta chain was profiled in a study of blood T cell repertoires in COVID-19. The Seattle patients joined while their infection was active and were tracked longitudinally afterward. Trimming pared 4 bases from V and 3 bases from J, leaving 15 bases between. CDR1 is KGHDR and CDR2 is SFDVKD in the germline V gene. This CDR3 is built from 16 residues. In the authors' workflow: Researchers report that nucleated cell counts were estimated from reference gene primer amplification. Here immunoSEQ multiplex PCR was the method, and the copy in TCRdb shows in-frame clones only, minus some. The V and J calls and clone size are taken from that table; D and trimming were inferred from the DNA. The table has some 370,000 clones, around 87% seen once; the top ten hold less than 11%.

The source material was peripheral blood. V gene TRBV24-1 combines with J gene TRBJ1-5; D is uncertain. The sequence came from a woman in her twenties or thirties with COVID-19, enrolled during active disease. DNA for the CDR3: TGTGCCACCAGTGACTCTAGGAGAGCAGTCAATCAGCCCCAGCATTTT. Translation gives CATSDSRRAVNQPQHF.